This T cell receptor (beta chain) emerged from a study of blood T cell repertoires in COVID-19. Study information: The origin of the acute and convalescent COVID-19 samples was the United States, Italy and Spain. T cells, B-cell-depleted T cells, or PBMCs supplied cDNA or gDNA.

The CDR3 length is 13 residues. Germline CDR1 is MNHGY and CDR2 is SVAAGI. Trimming left V 5 bases short and J 13 bases short, with 17 bases between. In the study's own analysis: Reference gene primer amplification gave nucleated cell count estimates. The repertoire was sequenced with immunoSEQ multiplex PCR; TCRdb's copy has only in-frame clones and lacks some. The V and J calls and clone size are taken from that table; D and trimming were inferred from the DNA. The top ten hold roughly 2.6% of the sample, which has approximately 210,000 clones, 83% seen once. The material sequenced was peripheral blood. This rearrangement joins TRBV6-9 to TRBJ1-4, with D uncertain. This clonotype was sampled from a woman aged 40 to 55 with active or convalescent COVID-19. CDR3 DNA sequence: TGTGCCAGCAGTGACATCCGAATCTTGGTACTGTTTTTT. Protein: CASSDIRILVLFF.